These T cell receptor beta chains were read from a single sample in a study of T cell responses to AZD1222 COVID-19 vaccine. Generated by immunoSEQ multiplex PCR, the TCRdb table keeps only in-frame clones and is missing some. The sample lists some 99,000 clones, about 85% occurring once. The sequenced sample was peripheral blood, obtained on day 0 of AZD1222 vaccination. The receptors shown here come from an adult in good health. Both conserved end residues are part of each CDR3. Fields, in order: J gene, clone size, V gene, CDR3 length, D gene, CDR3 DNA, CDR3 protein. The D gene is left open where the match is weak. The size field is filled for only some rows; it gives once, few, many or a size class.

j_gene: TRBJ2-1
abundance: -
v_gene: TRBV7-2
len: 15
d_gene: TRBD1
CDR3nt: TGTGCCAGCAGCTTTGGACAGGCCGACTACAATGAGCAGTTCTTC
CDR3aa: CASSFGQADYNEQFF

j_gene: TRBJ1-1
abundance: -
v_gene: TRBV11-1
len: 14
d_gene: -
CDR3nt: TGTGCCAGCAGCTTAGTGGCGGCGGGGACTGAAGCTTTCTTT
CDR3aa: CASSLVAAGTEAFF

j_gene: TRBJ2-7
abundance: -
v_gene: TRBV28
len: 16
d_gene: TRBD2
CDR3nt: TGTGCCAGCAGTTCGGGACTAGCGGATAGCTCCTACGAGCAGTACTTC
CDR3aa: CASSSGLADSSYEQYF

j_gene: TRBJ1-1
abundance: -
v_gene: TRBV2
len: 16
d_gene: TRBD1
CDR3nt: TGTGCCAGCATCGGGGACAGGGGGTTCCCGGTGACTGAAGCTTTCTTT
CDR3aa: CASIGDRGFPVTEAFF

j_gene: TRBJ1-2
abundance: once
v_gene: TRBV10-3
len: 12
d_gene: -
CDR3nt: TGTGCCATCAGTGAGGGAGGCTATGGCTACACCTTC
CDR3aa: CAISEGGYGYTF

j_gene: TRBJ2-3
abundance: -
v_gene: TRBV20-1
len: 13
d_gene: -
CDR3nt: TGCAGTGCTAGTAAGTTGGCCACAGATACGCAGTATTTT
CDR3aa: CSASKLATDTQYF

j_gene: TRBJ2-1
abundance: once
v_gene: TRBV5-1
len: 16
d_gene: TRBD1
CDR3nt: TGCGCCAGCAGCTTGGGCGGGACAGGGTCGTTACATGAGCAGTTCTTC
CDR3aa: CASSLGGTGSLHEQFF

j_gene: TRBJ1-6
abundance: -
v_gene: TRBV10-3
len: 12
d_gene: TRBD1
CDR3nt: TGTGCCACGCGGACAGGGGATTCACCCCTCCACTTT
CDR3aa: CATRTGDSPLHF

j_gene: TRBJ1-4
abundance: once
v_gene: TRBV7-8
len: 14
d_gene: TRBD1
CDR3nt: TGTGCCAGCAGCGCTTACAGGGGAAACGAAAAACTGTTTTTT
CDR3aa: CASSAYRGNEKLFF

j_gene: TRBJ1-4
abundance: once
v_gene: TRBV30
len: 15
d_gene: TRBD1
CDR3nt: TGTGCCTGGAGTCCACCGAGGACAGGGAATGAAAAACTGTTTTTT
CDR3aa: CAWSPPRTGNEKLFF

j_gene: TRBJ2-5
abundance: -
v_gene: TRBV28
len: 16
d_gene: TRBD1
CDR3nt: TGTGCCAGCAGACCGATTTTAGACAGGGGGAAAAAGACCCAGTACTTC
CDR3aa: CASRPILDRGKKTQYF

j_gene: TRBJ1-4
abundance: -
v_gene: TRBV6-6
len: 15
d_gene: -
CDR3nt: TGTGCCAGCATCAGCCGGGACGCTCTTGGTGAAAAACTGTTTTTT
CDR3aa: CASISRDALGEKLFF

j_gene: TRBJ1-2
abundance: -
v_gene: TRBV29-1
len: 12
d_gene: -
CDR3nt: TGCAGCGTTGAAGGCCGAGACAGTGGCTACACCTTC
CDR3aa: CSVEGRDSGYTF

j_gene: TRBJ1-1
abundance: once
v_gene: TRBV10-2
len: 14
d_gene: -
CDR3nt: TGCGCCAGCAGAAGGGGACAAGGGAACACTGAAGCTTTCTTT
CDR3aa: CASRRGQGNTEAFF

j_gene: TRBJ2-2
abundance: -
v_gene: TRBV27
len: 15
d_gene: -
CDR3nt: TGTGCCAGCAGCCCCGGGTCCACGAACACCGGGGAGCTGTTTTTT
CDR3aa: CASSPGSTNTGELFF